These T cell receptor beta chains were read from a single sample in a study of CD8 T cells in ankylosing spondylitis. Via MiXCR, TCRdb re-called the 5' RACE reads, giving one row per CDR3 protein. This sample has around 770,000 distinct CDR3 sequences, with 15% to 20% found just once. Sequencing input: blood, either unsorted or a sorted T cell fraction (not recorded which). Receptor source: a male donor with ankylosing spondylitis. Each CDR3 is given with its conserved first and last residue. Each record gives: V gene, J gene, D gene, clone size, CDR3 DNA, CDR3 protein. A D gene is named only where the DNA matches it firmly. Only part of the rows carry a size: once, few, many, or a class if the clone is expanded.

v_gene: TRBV11-3
j_gene: TRBJ2-2
d_gene: -
abundance: -
CDR3nt: TGTGCCAGCAGCTTAGCACTCACCAACGGGGAGCTGTTTTTT
CDR3aa: CASSLALTNGELFF

v_gene: TRBV5-1
j_gene: TRBJ1-1
d_gene: -
abundance: -
CDR3nt: TGCGCCAGCAGCTTGAAGCCCGACGAAGCTTTCTTT
CDR3aa: CASSLKPDEAFF

v_gene: TRBV2
j_gene: TRBJ2-1
d_gene: -
abundance: -
CDR3nt: TGTGCCAGCAGACACAGGTCCCTCTACAATGAGCAGTTCTTC
CDR3aa: CASRHRSLYNEQFF

v_gene: TRBV6-2/TRBV6-3
j_gene: TRBJ2-2
d_gene: -
abundance: many
CDR3nt: TGTGCCAGCAGTGAGGGAGCCCGAGACACCGGGGAGCTGTTTTTT
CDR3aa: CASSEGARDTGELFF

v_gene: TRBV12-3/TRBV12-4
j_gene: TRBJ2-2
d_gene: TRBD1
abundance: -
CDR3nt: TGTGCCAGCAGTCCCGGGACAGGGCGCACCGGGGAGCTGTTTTTT
CDR3aa: CASSPGTGRTGELFF

v_gene: TRBV6-2/TRBV6-3
j_gene: TRBJ2-7
d_gene: -
abundance: -
CDR3nt: TGTGCCAGCAGCCGCCGACAGCCCGACGAGCAGTACTTC
CDR3aa: CASSRRQPDEQYF

v_gene: TRBV21-1
j_gene: TRBJ2-7
d_gene: -
abundance: -
CDR3nt: TGTGCCAGCAGCAAAGGTGTCGGGATGATGTACGAGCAGTACTTC
CDR3aa: CASSKGVGMMYEQYF

v_gene: TRBV21-1
j_gene: TRBJ1-2
d_gene: -
abundance: few
CDR3nt: TGTGCCAGCAGCAAACTACGACAGGGGAACGTCATCAACTATGGCTACACCTTC
CDR3aa: CASSKLRQGNVINYGYTF

v_gene: TRBV24-1
j_gene: TRBJ1-5
d_gene: -
abundance: -
CDR3nt: TGTGCCACCAGGGACGGACCCAATCAGCCCCAGCATTTT
CDR3aa: CATRDGPNQPQHF

v_gene: TRBV12-3/TRBV12-4
j_gene: TRBJ2-1
d_gene: -
abundance: -
CDR3nt: TGTGCCAGCACCACGACGGGAGTGGCCTACAATGAGCAGTTCTTC
CDR3aa: CASTTTGVAYNEQFF

v_gene: TRBV20-1
j_gene: TRBJ2-1
d_gene: -
abundance: -
CDR3nt: TGCAGTGCTCCCGCTTGGCTAGCGAAAAACAATGAGCAGTTCTTC
CDR3aa: CSAPAWLAKNNEQFF

v_gene: TRBV9
j_gene: TRBJ2-7
d_gene: -
abundance: -
CDR3nt: TGTGCCAGCAGCGTTAGTGGGAGCCCAAGTTACGAGCAGTACTTC
CDR3aa: CASSVSGSPSYEQYF

v_gene: TRBV5-5
j_gene: TRBJ2-2
d_gene: TRBD1
abundance: -
CDR3nt: TGTGCCAGCAGCTTGGGTTTGACAGGGACGAACACCGGGGAGCTGTTTTTT
CDR3aa: CASSLGLTGTNTGELFF

v_gene: TRBV29-1
j_gene: TRBJ2-7
d_gene: TRBD1
abundance: few
CDR3nt: TGCAGCGTTGGCAGGGGGCCCTACGAGCAGTACTTC
CDR3aa: CSVGRGPYEQYF

v_gene: TRBV12-3/TRBV12-4
j_gene: TRBJ1-1
d_gene: TRBD1
abundance: -
CDR3nt: TGTGCCAGCAACAACAGACAGGGGGCGATACCAAACACTGAAGCTTTCTTT
CDR3aa: CASNNRQGAIPNTEAFF

v_gene: TRBV12-3/TRBV12-4
j_gene: TRBJ1-2
d_gene: -
abundance: few
CDR3nt: TGTGCCAGCAGTCCCGTTGGGTTGGCGGGCGGGACGGGTGGCTACACCTTC
CDR3aa: CASSPVGLAGGTGGYTF

v_gene: TRBV7-9
j_gene: TRBJ1-1
d_gene: -
abundance: -
CDR3nt: TGTGCCAGCAGCTTCGTTCTGGGGGACACTGAAGCTTTCTTT
CDR3aa: CASSFVLGDTEAFF